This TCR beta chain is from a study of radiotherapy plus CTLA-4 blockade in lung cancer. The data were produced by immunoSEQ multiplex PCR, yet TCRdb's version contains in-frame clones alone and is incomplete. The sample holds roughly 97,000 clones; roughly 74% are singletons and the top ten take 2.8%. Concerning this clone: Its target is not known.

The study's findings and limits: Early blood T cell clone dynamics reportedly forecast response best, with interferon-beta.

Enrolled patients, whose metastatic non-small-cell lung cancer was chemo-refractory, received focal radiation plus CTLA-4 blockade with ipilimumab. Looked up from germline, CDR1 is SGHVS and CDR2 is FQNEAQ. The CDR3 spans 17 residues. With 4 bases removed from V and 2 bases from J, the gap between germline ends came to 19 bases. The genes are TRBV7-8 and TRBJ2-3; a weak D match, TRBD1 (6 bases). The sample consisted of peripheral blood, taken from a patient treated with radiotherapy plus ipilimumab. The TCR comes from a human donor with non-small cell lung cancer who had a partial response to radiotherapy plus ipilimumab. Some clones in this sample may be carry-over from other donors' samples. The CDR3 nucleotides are TGTGCCAGCAGCTCCCGTGGGGTAGGGGGACCCACAGATACGCAGTATTTT. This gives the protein CASSSRGVGGPTDTQYF.